The clone carrying this T cell receptor beta chain was counted a few times. The repertoire was sequenced with immunoSEQ multiplex PCR; TCRdb's copy has only in-frame clones and lacks some. The table records 20,000 to 25,000 clones, around four fifths of them present only once. This sample is drawn from a study of T cell changes during pregnancy in multiple sclerosis. The CDR3 spans 15 residues. Germline V gene data show CDR1 as ENHRY and CDR2 as SYGVKD. V was cut by 2 bases and J by 5 bases, with 15 bases left in between. The receptor was derived from a female donor in good health, enrolled as a control in a pregnancy study. The specimen comprised CD8+ T cells from peripheral blood mononuclear cells, sampled in the first trimester of pregnancy. The chain combines TRBV10-3 with TRBJ1-1, with a possible D match to TRBD1 (5 bases). The CDR3 nucleotides are TGTGCCATCAGTGAGACCTCAGGGATAGGGACTGAAGCTTTCTTT. This encodes CAISETSGIGTEAFF.